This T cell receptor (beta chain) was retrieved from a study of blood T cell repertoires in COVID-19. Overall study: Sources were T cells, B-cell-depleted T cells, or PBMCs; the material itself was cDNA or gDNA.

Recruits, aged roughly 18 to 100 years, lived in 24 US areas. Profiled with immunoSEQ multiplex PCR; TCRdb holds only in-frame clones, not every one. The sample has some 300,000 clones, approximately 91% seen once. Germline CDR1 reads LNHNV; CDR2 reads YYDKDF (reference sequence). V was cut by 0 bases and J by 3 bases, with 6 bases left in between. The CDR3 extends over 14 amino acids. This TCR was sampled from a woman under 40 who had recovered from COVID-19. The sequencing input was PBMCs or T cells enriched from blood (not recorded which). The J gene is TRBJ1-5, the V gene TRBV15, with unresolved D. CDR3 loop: CATSRDSYNQPQHF. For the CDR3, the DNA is TGTGCCACCAGCAGAGACAGTTACAATCAGCCCCAGCATTTT.